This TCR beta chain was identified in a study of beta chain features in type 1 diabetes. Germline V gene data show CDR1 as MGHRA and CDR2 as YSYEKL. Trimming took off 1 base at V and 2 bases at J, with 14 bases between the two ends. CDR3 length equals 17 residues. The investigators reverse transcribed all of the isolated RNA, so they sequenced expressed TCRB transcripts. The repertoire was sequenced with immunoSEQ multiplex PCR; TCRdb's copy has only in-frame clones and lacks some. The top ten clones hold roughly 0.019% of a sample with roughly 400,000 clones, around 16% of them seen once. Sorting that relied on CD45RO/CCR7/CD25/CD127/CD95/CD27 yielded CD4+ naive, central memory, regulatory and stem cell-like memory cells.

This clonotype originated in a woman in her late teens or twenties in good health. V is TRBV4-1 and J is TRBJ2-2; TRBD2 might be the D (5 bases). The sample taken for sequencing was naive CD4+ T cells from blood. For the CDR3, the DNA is TGCGCCAGCAGCCAAGGCAGGTTAGGACTTAACACCGGGGAGCTGTTTTTT. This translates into CASSQGRLGLNTGELFF.